This T cell receptor beta chain is drawn from a study of glioma-infiltrating T cells after dendritic cell vaccination. The CDR3 totals 17 residues. Between the trimmed V and J ends, which lost 2 bases and 2 bases, there was a span of 13 bases. CDR1 is SGHTA and CDR2 is FQGTGA in the germline V gene. The data were produced by immunoSEQ multiplex PCR, yet TCRdb's version contains in-frame clones alone and is incomplete. The sample has about 100,000 clones; about 80% are singletons. Source: blood, taken before dendritic cell vaccination. The clonotype was recovered from a human donor with glioblastoma. The rearrangement joins TRBV7-3 to TRBJ2-6; weak D call: TRBD2 (6 bases). The CDR3 loop is CASSLGGSPPGANVLTF. CDR3 DNA sequence: TGTGCCAGCAGCTTAGGGGGGTCCCCGCCTGGGGCCAACGTCCTGACTTTC.